This T cell receptor beta chain was recovered during a study of T cell responses to AZD1222 COVID-19 vaccine. Regarding the study as a whole: Mostly white British, mostly female donors; authors suggested clonal diversity may be underestimated. Increases in Spike-specific TCR breadth and depth were seen after two AZD1222 doses. Repertoire sampling occurred only after the peak T cell response.

Assay: immunoSEQ multiplex PCR; the TCRdb copy retains only in-frame clones and omits some. This table holds approximately 35,000 clones, about 86% found once. Remarks on this clone: What it binds is not known.

Germline CDR1 SNHLY, CDR2 FYNNEI. The CDR3 sequence is 14 residues long. V lost 9 bases, J lost 4 bases, and 7 bases stayed unmatched. The chain links TRBV2 to TRBJ1-5, with TRBD1 identical over 9 bases. The TCR sequence derives from an adult in good health. This specimen consisted of peripheral blood, obtained on day 0 of AZD1222 vaccination. Written as DNA, the CDR3 is TGTGCCAGTTCCAGACAGGGGGAAAATCAGCCCCAGCATTTT. It specifies CASSRQGENQPQHF.